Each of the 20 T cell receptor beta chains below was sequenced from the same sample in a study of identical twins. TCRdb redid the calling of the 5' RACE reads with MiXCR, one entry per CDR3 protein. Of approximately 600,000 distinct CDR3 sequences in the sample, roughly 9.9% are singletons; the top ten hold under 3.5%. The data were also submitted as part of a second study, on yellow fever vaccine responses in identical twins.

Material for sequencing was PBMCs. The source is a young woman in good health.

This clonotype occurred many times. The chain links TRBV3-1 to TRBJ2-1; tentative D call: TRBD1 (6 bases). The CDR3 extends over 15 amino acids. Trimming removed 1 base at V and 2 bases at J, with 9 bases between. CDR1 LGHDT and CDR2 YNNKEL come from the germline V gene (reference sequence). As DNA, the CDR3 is TGTGCCAGCAGCCAAGTTGGGGGCACCTACAATGAGCAGTTCTTC. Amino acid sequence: CASSQVGGTYNEQFF.

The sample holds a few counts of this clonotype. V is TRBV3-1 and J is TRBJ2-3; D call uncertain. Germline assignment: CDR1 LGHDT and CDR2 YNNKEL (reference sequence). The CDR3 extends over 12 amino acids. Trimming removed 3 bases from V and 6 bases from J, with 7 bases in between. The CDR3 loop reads CASSHYWDTQYF. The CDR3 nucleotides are TGTGCCAGCAGCCACTATTGGGATACGCAGTATTTT.

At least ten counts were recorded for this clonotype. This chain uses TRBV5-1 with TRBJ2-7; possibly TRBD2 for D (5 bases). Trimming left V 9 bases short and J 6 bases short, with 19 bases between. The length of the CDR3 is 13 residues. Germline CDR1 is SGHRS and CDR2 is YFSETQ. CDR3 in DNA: TGCGCCAATACGGGGAGAAAAATGAGCGAGCAGTACTTC. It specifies CANTGRKMSEQYF.

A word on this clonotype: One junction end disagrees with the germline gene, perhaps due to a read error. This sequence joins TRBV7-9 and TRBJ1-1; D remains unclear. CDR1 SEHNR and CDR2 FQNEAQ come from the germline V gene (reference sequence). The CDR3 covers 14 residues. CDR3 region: CASGLPAKNTEAFF. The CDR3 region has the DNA TGTGCCAGCGGCTTACCGGCCAAGAACACTGAAGCTTTCTTT.

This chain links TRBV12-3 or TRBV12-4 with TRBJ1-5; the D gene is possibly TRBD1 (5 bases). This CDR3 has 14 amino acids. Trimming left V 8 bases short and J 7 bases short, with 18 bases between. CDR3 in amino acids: CASEEGTIEQPQHF. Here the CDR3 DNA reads TGTGCCAGCGAAGAGGGGACCATAGAACAGCCCCAGCATTTT.

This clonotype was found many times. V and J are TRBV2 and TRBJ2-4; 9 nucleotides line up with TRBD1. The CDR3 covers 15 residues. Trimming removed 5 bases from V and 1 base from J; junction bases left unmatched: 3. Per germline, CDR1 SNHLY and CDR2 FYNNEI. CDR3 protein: CASSKTGGAKNIQYF. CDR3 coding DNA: TGTGCCAGCAGTAAGACAGGGGGTGCCAAAAACATTCAGTACTTC.

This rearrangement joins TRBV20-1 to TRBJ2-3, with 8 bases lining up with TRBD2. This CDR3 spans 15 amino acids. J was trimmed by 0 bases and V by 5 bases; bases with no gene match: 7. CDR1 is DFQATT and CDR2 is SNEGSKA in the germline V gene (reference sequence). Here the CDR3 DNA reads TGCAGTGCTCACGAAGCGGGGGATAGCACAGATACGCAGTATTTT. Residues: CSAHEAGDSTDTQYF.

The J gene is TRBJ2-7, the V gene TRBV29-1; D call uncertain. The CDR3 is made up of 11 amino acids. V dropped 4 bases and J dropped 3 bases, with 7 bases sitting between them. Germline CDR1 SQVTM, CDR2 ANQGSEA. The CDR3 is CSVAHSYEQYF. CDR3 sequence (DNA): TGCAGCGTTGCGCATAGCTACGAGCAGTACTTC.

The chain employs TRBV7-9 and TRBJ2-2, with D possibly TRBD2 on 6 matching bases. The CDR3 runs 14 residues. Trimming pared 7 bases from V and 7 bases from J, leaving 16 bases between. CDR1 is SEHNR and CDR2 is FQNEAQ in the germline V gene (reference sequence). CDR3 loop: CASTRGGDGGELFF. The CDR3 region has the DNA TGTGCCAGCACCAGAGGAGGGGACGGCGGGGAGCTGTTTTTT.

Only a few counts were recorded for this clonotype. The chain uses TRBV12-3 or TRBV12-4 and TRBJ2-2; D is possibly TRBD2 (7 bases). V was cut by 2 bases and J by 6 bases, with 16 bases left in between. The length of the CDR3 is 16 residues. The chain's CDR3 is CASSLRPSGGAGELFF. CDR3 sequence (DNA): TGTGCCAGCAGTTTACGGCCCTCGGGGGGCGCCGGGGAGCTGTTTTTT.

The CDR3 DNA reads TGTGCCAGCAGCCCTATGCAGGGCGCGAAAAACTATGGCTACACCTTC. It codes for CASSPMQGAKNYGYTF. J is TRBJ1-2 and V is TRBV7-9, with D possibly being TRBD1 (5 bases). This CDR3 is built from 16 residues. Trimming pared 5 bases from V and 2 bases from J, leaving 18 bases between. The germline V gene has CDR1 SEHNR and CDR2 FQNEAQ (reference sequence).

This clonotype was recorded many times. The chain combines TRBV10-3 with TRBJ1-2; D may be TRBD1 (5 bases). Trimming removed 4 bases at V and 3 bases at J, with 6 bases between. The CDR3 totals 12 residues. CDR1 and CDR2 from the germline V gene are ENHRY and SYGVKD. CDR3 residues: CAISGGDYGYTF. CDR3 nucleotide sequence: TGTGCCATCAGTGGGGGGGACTATGGCTACACCTTC.

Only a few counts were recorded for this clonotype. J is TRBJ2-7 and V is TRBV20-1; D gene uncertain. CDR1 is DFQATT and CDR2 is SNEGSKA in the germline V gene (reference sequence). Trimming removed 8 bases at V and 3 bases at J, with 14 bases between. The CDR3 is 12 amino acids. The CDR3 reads CSTPSTNYEQYF. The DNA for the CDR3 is TGCAGTACACCGAGCACTAACTACGAGCAGTACTTC.

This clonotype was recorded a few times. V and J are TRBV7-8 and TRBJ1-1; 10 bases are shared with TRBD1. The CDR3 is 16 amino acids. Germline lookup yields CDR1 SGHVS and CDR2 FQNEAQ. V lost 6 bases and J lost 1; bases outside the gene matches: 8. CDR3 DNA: TGTGCCAGCAGACGTGACAGGGGGCAAAGGAACACTGAAGCTTTCTTT. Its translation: CASRRDRGQRNTEAFF.

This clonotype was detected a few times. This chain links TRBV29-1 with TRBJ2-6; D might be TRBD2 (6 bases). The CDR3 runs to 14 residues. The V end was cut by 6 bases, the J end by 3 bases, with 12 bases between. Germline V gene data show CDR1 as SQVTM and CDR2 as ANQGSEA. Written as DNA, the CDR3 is TGCAGCGTCCTCGGGGGAGGTGGGGCCAACGTCCTGACTTTC. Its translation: CSVLGGGGANVLTF.

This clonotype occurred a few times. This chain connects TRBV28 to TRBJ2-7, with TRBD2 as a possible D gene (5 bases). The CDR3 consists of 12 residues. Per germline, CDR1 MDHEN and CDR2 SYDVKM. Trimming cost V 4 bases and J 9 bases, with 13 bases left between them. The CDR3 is CASSSPRSGQYF. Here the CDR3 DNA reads TGTGCCAGCAGTTCCCCACGAAGCGGGCAGTACTTC.

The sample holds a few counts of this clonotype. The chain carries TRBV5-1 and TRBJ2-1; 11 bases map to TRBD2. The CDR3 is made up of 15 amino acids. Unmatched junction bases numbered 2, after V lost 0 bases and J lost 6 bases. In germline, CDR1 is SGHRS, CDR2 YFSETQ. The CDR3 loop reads CASSLGSGRANEQFF. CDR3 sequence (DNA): TGCGCCAGCAGCTTGGGTAGCGGGAGGGCCAATGAGCAGTTCTTC.

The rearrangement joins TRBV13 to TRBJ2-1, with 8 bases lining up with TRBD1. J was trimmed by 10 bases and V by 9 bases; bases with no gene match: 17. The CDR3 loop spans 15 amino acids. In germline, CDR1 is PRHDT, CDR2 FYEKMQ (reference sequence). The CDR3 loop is CARSQRRQGTGEQFF. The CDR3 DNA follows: TGTGCCAGGAGCCAGCGTCGACAGGGGACCGGGGAGCAGTTCTTC.

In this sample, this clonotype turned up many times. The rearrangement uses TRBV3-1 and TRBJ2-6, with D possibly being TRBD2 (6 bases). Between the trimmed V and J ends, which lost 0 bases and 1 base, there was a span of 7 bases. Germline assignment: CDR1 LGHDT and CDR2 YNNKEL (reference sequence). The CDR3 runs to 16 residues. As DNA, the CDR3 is TGTGCCAGCAGCCAAGAGGGACTTTCTGGGGCCAACGTCCTGACTTTC. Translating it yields CASSQEGLSGANVLTF. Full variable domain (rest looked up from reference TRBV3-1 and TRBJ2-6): DTAVSQTPKYLVTQMGNDKSIKCEQNLGHDTMYWYKQDSKKFLKIMFSYNNKELIINETVPNRFSPKSPDKAHLNLHINSLELGDSAVYFCASSQEGLSGANVLTFGAGSRLTVL.

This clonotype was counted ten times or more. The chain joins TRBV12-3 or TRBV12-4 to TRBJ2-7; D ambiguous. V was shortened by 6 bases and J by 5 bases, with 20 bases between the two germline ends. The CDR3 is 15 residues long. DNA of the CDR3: TGTGCCAGCAGCCCCTTGGAAGGACGGACGGACGAGCAGTACTTC. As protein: CASSPLEGRTDEQYF.